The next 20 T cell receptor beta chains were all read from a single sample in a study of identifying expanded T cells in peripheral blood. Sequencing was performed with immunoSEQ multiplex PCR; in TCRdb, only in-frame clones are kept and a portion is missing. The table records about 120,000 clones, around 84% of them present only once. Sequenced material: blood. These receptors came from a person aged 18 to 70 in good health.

The CDR3 region is CASSQLPGEGTEAFF. Here the CDR3 DNA reads TGTGCCAGCAGCCAACTCCCGGGGGAAGGTACTGAAGCTTTCTTT. The rearrangement uses TRBV7-9 and TRBJ1-1; maybe TRBD1 (5 bases). The CDR3 is made up of 15 amino acids. Looked up from germline, CDR1 is SEHNR and CDR2 is FQNEAQ (reference sequence). The V end was cut by 5 bases, the J end by 5 bases, with 18 bases between.

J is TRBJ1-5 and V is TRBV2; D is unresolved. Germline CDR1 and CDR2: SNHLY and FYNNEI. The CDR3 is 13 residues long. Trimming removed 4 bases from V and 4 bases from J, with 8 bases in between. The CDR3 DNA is TGTGCCAGCAGTGGGGTGTGGAATCAGCCCCAGCATTTT. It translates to CASSGVWNQPQHF.

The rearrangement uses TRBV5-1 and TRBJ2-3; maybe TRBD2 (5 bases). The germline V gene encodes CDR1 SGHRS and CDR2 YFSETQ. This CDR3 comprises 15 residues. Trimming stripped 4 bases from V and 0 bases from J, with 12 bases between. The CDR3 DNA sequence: TGCGCCAGCAGCCCGGACTCCAGTAGCACAGATACGCAGTATTTT. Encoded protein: CASSPDSSSTDTQYF. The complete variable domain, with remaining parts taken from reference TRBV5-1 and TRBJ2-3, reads KAGVTQTPRYLIKTRGQQVTLSCSPISGHRSVSWYQQTPGQGLQFLFEYFSETQRNKGNFPGRFSGRQFSNSRSEMNVSTLELGDSALYLCASSPDSSSTDTQYFGPGTRLTVL.

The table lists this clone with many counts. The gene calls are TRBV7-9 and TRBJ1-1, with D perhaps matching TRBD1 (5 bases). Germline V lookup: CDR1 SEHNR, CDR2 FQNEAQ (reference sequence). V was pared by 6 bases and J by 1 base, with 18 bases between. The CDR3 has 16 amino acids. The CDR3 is CASSPRLAGSNTEAFF. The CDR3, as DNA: TGTGCCAGCAGTCCTCGCCTGGCAGGGTCGAACACTGAAGCTTTCTTT.

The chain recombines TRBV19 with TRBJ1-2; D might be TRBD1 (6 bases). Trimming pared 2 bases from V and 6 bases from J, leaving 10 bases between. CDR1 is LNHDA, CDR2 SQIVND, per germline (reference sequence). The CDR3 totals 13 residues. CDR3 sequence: CASSISRGHGYTF. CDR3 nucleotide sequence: TGTGCCAGTAGTATAAGCAGGGGTCATGGCTACACCTTC.

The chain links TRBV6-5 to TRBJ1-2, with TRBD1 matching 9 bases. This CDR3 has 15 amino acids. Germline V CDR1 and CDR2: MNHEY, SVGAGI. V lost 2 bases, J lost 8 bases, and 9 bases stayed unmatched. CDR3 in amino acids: CASSYLGQGSRGYTF. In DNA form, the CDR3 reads TGTGCCAGCAGTTACCTAGGACAGGGGTCGAGGGGCTACACCTTC.

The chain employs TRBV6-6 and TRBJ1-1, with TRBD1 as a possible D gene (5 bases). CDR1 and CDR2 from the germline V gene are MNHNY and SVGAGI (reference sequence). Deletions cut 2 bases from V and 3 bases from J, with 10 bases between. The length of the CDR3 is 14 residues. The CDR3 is CASSYPRGDTEAFF. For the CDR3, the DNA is TGTGCCAGCAGTTACCCTAGAGGGGACACTGAAGCTTTCTTT.

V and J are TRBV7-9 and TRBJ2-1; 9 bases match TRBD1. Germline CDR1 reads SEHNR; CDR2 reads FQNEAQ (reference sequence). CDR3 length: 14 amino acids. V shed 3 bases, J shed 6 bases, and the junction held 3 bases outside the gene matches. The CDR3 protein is CASSFLGQGNEQFF. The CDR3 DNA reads TGTGCCAGCAGCTTCCTGGGACAGGGCAATGAGCAGTTCTTC.

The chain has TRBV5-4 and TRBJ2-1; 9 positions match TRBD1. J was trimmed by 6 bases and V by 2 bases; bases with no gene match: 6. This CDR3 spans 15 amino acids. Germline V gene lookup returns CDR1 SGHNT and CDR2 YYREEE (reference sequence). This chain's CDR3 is CASSFGTGRSNEQFF. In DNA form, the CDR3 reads TGTGCCAGCAGCTTCGGGACAGGGCGAAGCAATGAGCAGTTCTTC.

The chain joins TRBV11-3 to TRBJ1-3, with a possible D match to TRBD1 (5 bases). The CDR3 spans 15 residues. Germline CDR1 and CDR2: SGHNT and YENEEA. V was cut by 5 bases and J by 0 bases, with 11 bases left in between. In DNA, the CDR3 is TGTGCCAGCAGCCTCGTCAGGGTCTCTGGAAACACCATATATTTT. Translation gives CASSLVRVSGNTIYF.

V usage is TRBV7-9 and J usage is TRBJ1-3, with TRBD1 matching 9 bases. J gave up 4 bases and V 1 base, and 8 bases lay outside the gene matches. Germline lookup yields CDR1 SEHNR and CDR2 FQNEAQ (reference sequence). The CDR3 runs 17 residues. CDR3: CASSLDYRGPRGNTIYF. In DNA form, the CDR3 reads TGTGCCAGCAGCTTAGACTACAGGGGGCCTCGAGGAAACACCATATATTTT.

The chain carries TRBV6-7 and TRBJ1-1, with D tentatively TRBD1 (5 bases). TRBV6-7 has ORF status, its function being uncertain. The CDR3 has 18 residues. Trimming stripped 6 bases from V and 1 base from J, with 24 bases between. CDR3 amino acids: CASSREGTRGTGNTEAFF. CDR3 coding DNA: TGTGCCAGCAGCCGTGAAGGCACGAGGGGCACGGGGAACACTGAAGCTTTCTTT.

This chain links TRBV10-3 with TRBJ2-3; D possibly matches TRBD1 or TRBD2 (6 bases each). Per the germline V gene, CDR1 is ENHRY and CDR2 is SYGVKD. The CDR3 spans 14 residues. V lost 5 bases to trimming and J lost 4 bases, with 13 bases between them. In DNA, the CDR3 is TGTGCCATCAGTCGTAGGGGGGAGGCAGATACGCAGTATTTT. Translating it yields CAISRRGEADTQYF.

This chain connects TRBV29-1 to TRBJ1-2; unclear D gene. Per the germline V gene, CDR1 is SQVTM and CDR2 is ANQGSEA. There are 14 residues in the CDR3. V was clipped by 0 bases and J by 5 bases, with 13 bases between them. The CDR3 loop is CSVEDQEGDYGYTF. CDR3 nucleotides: TGCAGCGTTGAAGATCAAGAGGGCGATTATGGCTACACCTTC.

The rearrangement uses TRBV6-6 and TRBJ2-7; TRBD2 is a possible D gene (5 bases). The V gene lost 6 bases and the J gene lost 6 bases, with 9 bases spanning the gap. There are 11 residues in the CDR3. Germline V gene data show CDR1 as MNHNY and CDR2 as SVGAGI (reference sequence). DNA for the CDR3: TGTGCCAGCAGGGCTGGAGGCGAGCAGTACTTC. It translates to CASRAGGEQYF.

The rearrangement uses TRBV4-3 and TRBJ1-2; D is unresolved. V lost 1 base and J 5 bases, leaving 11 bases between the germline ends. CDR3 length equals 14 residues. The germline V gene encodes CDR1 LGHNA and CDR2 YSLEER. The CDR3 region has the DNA TGCGCCAGCAGCCAAGTTTTCGGGGATTATGGCTACACCTTC. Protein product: CASSQVFGDYGYTF.

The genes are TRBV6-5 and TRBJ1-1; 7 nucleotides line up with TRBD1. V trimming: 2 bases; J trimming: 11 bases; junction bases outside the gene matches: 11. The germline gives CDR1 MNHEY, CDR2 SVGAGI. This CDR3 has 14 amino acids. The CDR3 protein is CASSYGQAANEAFF. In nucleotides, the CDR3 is TGTGCCAGCAGTTACGGACAGGCTGCGAACGAGGCTTTCTTT.

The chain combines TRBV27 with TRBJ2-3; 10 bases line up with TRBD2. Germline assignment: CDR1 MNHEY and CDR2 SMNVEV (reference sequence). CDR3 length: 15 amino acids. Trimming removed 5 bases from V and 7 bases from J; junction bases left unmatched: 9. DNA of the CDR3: TGTGCCAGCAGTACCAGCGGGGGGGCCGGGTATACGCAGTATTTT. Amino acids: CASSTSGGAGYTQYF.

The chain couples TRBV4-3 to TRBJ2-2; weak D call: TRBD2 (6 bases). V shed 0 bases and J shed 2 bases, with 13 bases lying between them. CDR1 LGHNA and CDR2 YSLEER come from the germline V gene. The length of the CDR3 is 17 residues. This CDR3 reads CASSQELGRDNTGELFF. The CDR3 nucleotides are TGCGCCAGCAGCCAAGAACTCGGGAGAGATAACACCGGGGAGCTGTTTTTT.

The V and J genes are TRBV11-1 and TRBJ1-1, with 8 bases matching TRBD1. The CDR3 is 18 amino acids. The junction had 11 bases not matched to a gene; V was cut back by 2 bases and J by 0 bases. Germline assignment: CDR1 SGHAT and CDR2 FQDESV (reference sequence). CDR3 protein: CASSLRNGRGRMNTEAFF. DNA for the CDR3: TGTGCCAGCAGCTTAAGGAATGGCAGGGGGCGTATGAACACTGAAGCTTTCTTT.